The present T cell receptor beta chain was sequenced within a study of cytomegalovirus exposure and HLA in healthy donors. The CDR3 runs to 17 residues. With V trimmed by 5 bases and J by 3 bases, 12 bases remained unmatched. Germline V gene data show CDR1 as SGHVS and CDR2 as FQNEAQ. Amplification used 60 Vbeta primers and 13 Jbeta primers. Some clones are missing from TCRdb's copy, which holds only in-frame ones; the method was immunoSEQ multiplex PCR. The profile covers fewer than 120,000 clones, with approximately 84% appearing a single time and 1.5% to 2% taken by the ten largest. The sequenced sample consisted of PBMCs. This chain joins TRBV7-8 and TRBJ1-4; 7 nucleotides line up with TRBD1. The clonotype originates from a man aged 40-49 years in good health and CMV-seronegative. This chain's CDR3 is CASSPYRPGTANEKLFF. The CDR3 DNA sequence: TGTGCCAGCAGCCCATATCGACCGGGGACAGCTAATGAAAAACTGTTTTTT.